This T cell receptor beta chain is from a study of cytomegalovirus exposure and HLA in healthy donors (TCRdb year 2017). Regarding the complete study: According to an earlier analysis of 550 to 700 of the donors, roughly 180 million T cells yielded 117 million unique TCR beta sequences and approximately 300 Gb of sequence data. An early release that covered some 640 HLA-typed donors contained approximately 300 gigabases of sequencing data and tens of millions of unique TCR sequences. The genetic ancestry cluster associated with self-reported Caucasian donors included over 80% of the approximately 400 genotyped donors. The study aimed to test whether signatures of past pathogen exposure could be identified by cataloging public T cell receptors. The T cell repertoires of 700 or so subjects were profiled by immunosequencing and related to cytomegalovirus serostatus. In addition to the first cohort of 650 to 750 subjects, a separate validation cohort of 130 or so different subjects was used. High-throughput TCR immunosequencing, statistical association of individual TCRs with disease status, and machine learning were combined to predict cytomegalovirus infection status. A later analysis re-examined previously published TCR beta repertoires from more than 650 donors and added high-resolution HLA genotyping to investigate patterns of TCR occurrence. The later analysis used no new phenotypic data to find candidate immune exposures, relying instead on TCR beta sequences and their occurrence across donors. To decide whether each TCR beta V gene segment behaved as functional or pseudogenic, an earlier analysis of some 600 of the donors relied on high-throughput TCR beta sequencing. Donor age, sex, ethnicity and CMV serostatus were compiled alongside the repertoire data. In a later genetic analysis, genome-wide SNP genotypes for about three fifths of the 666 donors were used, and that subset was treated as a discovery cohort. All discovery cohort repertoires had been generated on a single sequencing platform. HLA typing covered class I and class II loci at four-digit resolution. Typing coverage differed by locus: A, B, C, DRB1 and DQB1 were typed in about 629-640 donors, DQA1 in roughly 510, DPA1 in nearly 610, and DPB1 in 472. Because of strong linkage in the cohort, five DR-DQ haplotypes were treated as single units for association and clustering. Across some 400 genotyped donors of the cohort, an average of about 250,000 unique TCR beta nucleotide sequences per donor were sequenced, and about a sixth of those sequences were non-productive.

In the case of this clone: What antigen it recognizes has not been identified. Per-nucleotide qualities are absent, and no much larger clonotype sits a single base away.

The CDR1 and CDR2 encoded by the germline V gene (reference sequence) are SEHNR and FQNEAQ. The CDR3 starts with the cysteine, ends with the phenylalanine, and has 16 residues. The retained sequence is limited to the CDR3, 48 bases, with the frame set at the first base. The V and J ends are trimmed by 5 bases and 0 bases, leaving 16 bases between them. Library prep was done by the immunoSEQ multiplex PCR assay. For the multiplex PCR, a mixture combining 60 forward primers for TCR Vbeta segments and 13 reverse primers for TCR Jbeta segments was used. A multiplex PCR assay on genomic DNA amplified the CDR3 region of rearranged TCR beta genes. Amplified TCR beta libraries were sequenced as 87-base-pair reads on the Illumina HiSeq System. The study's processing was this. A later analysis tallied 80 million to 95 million unique TCR beta chains across the 666 repertoires, and around 10 million of those chains were shared by two or more donors. A nearest-neighbor algorithm error-corrected the raw reads and collapsed the reads into unique sequences, merging closely related sequences to remove PCR and sequencing errors. CDR3 sequences were aligned to IMGT reference sequences to assign V, D and J gene segments. Each retained sequence needed at least a six-nucleotide match to both a V gene segment and a J gene segment. Rearrangements were called productive when the CDR3 lacked stop codons and stayed in frame with V and J; all others were non-productive. CDR3 was defined according to IMGT convention as the region running from the second conserved V-encoded cysteine to the conserved J-encoded phenylalanine. The earlier analysis of roughly 590 of the donors excluded sequences that lacked an unambiguous match to a single V gene segment. In an earlier analysis of more than 500 of the donors, a V segment was called functional when productive rearrangements were above 56.7%, and segregating when the standard deviation between donors exceeded 5%. A statistical classification framework was built for diagnosing cytomegalovirus status from the catalog of TCR beta chain sequences. V and J gene assignment, in a later analysis, came from comparing TCR nucleotide sequences with IMGT/GENE-DB human TR gene sequences. In a later analysis, CDR3 sequences and most-parsimonious VDJ recombination scenarios were assigned using the TCRdist pipeline. In a later analysis, each TCR beta chain was defined by its CDR3 amino acid sequence together with its V-gene family, and reads lacking a unique V-gene family were excluded. As a way to deal with suspected cross-contamination and a sequencing artifact, a later analysis dropped 640 or so nucleotide sequences that were highly shared and had low generation probability. A later analysis calculated a clonal expansion index for each public chain from normalized within-repertoire ranks of inferred template counts. In a later analysis, generation probabilities were computed with a VDJ recombination model fitted to out-of-frame rearrangements, and the resulting probabilities were checked against IGoR. Hypergeometric tests were used in a later analysis to score TCR-TCR, TCR-HLA and TCR-CMV co-occurrence, with a repertoire-size bias correction applied to the TCR pairs. In a later analysis, false discovery rates were estimated by permuting HLA or CMV assignments 20 times. A later analysis grouped co-occurring TCRs with DBSCAN, adding TCRdist sequence similarity when clustering within HLA-allele-positive subsets. Co-occurrence clustering excluded repertoires with fewer than 30,000 or more than 120,000 public chains, plus five with anomalous nucleotide sharing. In TCRdb, the immuneACCESS table is reduced to in-frame sequences with V and J assigned. These tables do not hold every clone; where another copy was compared, an unresolved V gene accounts for under half, and the others remain unexplained. V and J calls and clone size come straight from that table; D and trimming were deduced from the DNA. The sample table records about 250,000 clones; about 77% of these occur just once. Of the sample, about 0.5% is held by the ten largest clones.

Beyond this particular receptor, the publication reports: According to a later analysis, TCR association rates differed among HLA loci, with DRB1 alleles showing the most associated TCRs and HLA-C alleles showing the fewest. Correlated functional status among segregating V segments might reflect linkage disequilibrium, but an unknown experimental factor could not be ruled out. In the study, around 160 TCR beta chains were listed as associated with cytomegalovirus. According to the authors, the approach could potentially be generalized to other disease states and immunological phenotypes. The classifier was reported to diagnose cytomegalovirus status with high specificity and sensitivity in both the original cohort and the validation cohort. Several of the top co-occurrence clusters appeared to be linked to parvovirus B19, influenza, CMV and Epstein-Barr virus, according to a later analysis. While some public TCRs were present in many individuals, most TCR sequences turned up only very rarely across donors. A later genetic analysis associated a missense DCLRE1C variant with V-gene and J-gene trimming of TCR beta chains, and an independent cohort replicated the association. This cohort had only TCR beta chains sequenced, and the lack of alpha or paired-chain data limited which features could be detected. For the cohort, immune exposure information was limited to CMV serostatus. Because the 87-base-pair reads could not distinguish some IMGT-functional V segments, including TRBV6-2 and TRBV6-3, those segments were excluded. A further reported finding was that TCR beta sequences accurately predicted the HLA-A and HLA-B alleles for most subjects in the first cohort. Strong co-occurrence of HLA alleles, especially DR and DQ, made assigning TCR associations to individual alleles difficult. In a later analysis, HLA-associated TCR beta chains were found to be more clonally expanded and to have lower generation probabilities than equally common non-associated chains. A later genetic analysis reported fewer N-insertions in productive TCRs among donors in an Asian-associated ancestry cluster than the roughly 700-donor mean. The presence/absence analyses assumed that sequencing depth was roughly uniform across donors, and that assumption may not be true. Broadly in line with IMGT annotations, most TCR beta V segments showed up in productive rearrangements about 90% or about 30% of the time in an earlier analysis of about 500 of the donors. In vitro tests confirmed that a few of the cytomegalovirus-associated TCR beta chains recognize cytomegalovirus antigens. Most CMV-associated TCR beta chains appeared to be HLA-restricted in a later analysis, and the HLA associations seemed to be driven largely by CMV exposure. A later analysis associated 15,000 or so TCR beta sequences with specific HLA alleles at a false discovery rate of 0.05. A cluster of highly shared sequence variants was judged likely to be a technical artifact of the sequencing pipeline. Because counts were too low, around 18 rarely observed V segments, including chromosome 9 orphons, were left out of the earlier analysis of 500 to 750 of the donors. Because HLA typing was unavailable for some donors at each locus, only the typed subset was used in association tests.

In total, just over 650 healthy bone marrow donors made up the cohort. At the time of sampling, every cohort member was nominally healthy, though immune exposures that went unrecorded were likely present. The donor tested CMV seronegative and was one of the 352 seronegative cohort members. A peripheral blood sample was collected from each donor, and TCR beta sequencing was performed on peripheral blood mononuclear cells. The Qiagen DNeasy Blood Extraction Kit was used to extract genomic DNA from the blood cell samples. Sequencing was performed on PBMCs. In this chain, TRBV7-9 is recombined with TRBJ1-1; TRBD1 is a possible D gene, resting on 5 matching bases. The TCR sequence derives from a boy between 10 and 17 years old in good health and CMV-seronegative. The DNA sequence is TGTGCCAGCAGCCCCAGGGAGGCGGGTCTGAACACTGAAGCTTTCTTT. Translated, this gives CASSPREAGLNTEAFF.